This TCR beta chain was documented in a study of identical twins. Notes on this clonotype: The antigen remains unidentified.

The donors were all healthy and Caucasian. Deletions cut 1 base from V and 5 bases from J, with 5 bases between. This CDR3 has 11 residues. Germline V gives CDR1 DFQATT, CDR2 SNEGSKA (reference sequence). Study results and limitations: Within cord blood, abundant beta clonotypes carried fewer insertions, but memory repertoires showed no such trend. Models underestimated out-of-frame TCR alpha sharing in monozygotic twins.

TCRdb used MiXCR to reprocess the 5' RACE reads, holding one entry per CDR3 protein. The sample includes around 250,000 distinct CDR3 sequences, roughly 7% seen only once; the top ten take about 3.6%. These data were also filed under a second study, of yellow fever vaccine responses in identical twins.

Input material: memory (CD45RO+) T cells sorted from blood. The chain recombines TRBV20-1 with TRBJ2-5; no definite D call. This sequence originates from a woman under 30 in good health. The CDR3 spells CSARVLETQYF. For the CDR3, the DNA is TGCAGTGCTAGAGTTCTGGAGACCCAGTACTTC.